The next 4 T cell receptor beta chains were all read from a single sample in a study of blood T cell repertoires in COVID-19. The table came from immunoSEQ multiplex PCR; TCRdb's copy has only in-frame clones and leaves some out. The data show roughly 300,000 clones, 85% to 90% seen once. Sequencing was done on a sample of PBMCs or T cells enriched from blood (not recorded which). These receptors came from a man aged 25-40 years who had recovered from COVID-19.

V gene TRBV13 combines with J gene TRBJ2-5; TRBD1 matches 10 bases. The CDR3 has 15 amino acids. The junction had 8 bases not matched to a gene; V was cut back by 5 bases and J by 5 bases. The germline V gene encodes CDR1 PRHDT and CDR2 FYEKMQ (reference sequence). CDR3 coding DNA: TGTGCCAGCAGCCATCCGGGACAGGGGAGGGAGACCCAGTACTTC. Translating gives CASSHPGQGRETQYF.

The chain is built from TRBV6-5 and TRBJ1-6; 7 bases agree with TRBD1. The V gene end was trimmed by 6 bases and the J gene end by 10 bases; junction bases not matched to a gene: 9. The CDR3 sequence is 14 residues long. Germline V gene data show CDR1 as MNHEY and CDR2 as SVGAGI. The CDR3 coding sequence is TGTGCCAGCAGGCGACGTAACAGGGGCTCACCCCTCCACTTT. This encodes CASRRRNRGSPLHF.

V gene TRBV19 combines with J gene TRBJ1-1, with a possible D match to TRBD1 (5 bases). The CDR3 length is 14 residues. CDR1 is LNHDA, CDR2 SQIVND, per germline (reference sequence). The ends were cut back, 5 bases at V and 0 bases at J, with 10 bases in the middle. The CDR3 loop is CASSLGRMNTEAFF. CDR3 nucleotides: TGTGCCAGTAGTTTGGGGCGAATGAACACTGAAGCTTTCTTT.

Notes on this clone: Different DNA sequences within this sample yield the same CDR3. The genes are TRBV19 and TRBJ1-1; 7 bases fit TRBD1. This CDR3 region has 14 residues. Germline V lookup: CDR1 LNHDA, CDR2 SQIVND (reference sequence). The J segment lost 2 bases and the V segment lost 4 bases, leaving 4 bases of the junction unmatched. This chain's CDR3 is CASSTGGRNTEAFF. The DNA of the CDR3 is TGTGCCAGTAGTACAGGGGGTCGTAACACTGAAGCTTTCTTT.